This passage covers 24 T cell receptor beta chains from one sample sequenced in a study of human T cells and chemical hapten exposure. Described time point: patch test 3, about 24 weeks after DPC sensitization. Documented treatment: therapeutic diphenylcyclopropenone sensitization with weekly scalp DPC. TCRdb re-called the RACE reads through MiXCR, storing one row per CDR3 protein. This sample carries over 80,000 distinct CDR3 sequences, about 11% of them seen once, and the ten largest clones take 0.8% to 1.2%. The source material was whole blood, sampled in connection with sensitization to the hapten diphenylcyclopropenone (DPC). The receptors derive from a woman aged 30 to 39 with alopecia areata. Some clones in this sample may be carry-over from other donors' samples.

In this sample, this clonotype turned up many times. The CDR3 region is CASSLVARDTEAFF. CDR3 bases: TGTGCCAGCAGCTTAGTGGCGCGGGACACTGAAGCTTTCTTT. This rearrangement joins TRBV7-9 to TRBJ1-1; no clear D gene. The CDR3 totals 14 residues. Germline V gene data show CDR1 as SEHNR and CDR2 as FQNEAQ (reference sequence). Trimming took off 1 base at V and 3 bases at J, with 9 bases between the two ends.

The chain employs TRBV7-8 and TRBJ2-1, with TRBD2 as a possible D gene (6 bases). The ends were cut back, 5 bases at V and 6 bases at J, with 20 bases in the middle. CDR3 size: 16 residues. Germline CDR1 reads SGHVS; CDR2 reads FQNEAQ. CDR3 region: CASSPPGVSVGNEQFF. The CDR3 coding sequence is TGTGCCAGCAGCCCCCCGGGGGTGTCGGTGGGCAATGAGCAGTTCTTC.

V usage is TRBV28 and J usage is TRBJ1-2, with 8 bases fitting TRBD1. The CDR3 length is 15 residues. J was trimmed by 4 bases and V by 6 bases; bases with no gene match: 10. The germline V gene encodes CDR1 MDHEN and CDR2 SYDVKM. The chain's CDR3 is CASSSGQGYSYGYTF. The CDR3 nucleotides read TGTGCCAGCAGCTCCGGACAGGGCTATTCCTATGGCTACACCTTC.

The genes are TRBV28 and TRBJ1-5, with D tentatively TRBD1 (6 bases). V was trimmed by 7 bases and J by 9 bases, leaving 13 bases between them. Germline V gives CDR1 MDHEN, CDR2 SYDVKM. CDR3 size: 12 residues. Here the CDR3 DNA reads TGTGCCAGCACCAAGACAGGACGGCCCCAGCATTTT. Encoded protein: CASTKTGRPQHF. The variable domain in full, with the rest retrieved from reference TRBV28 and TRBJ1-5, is DVKVTQSSRYLVKRTGEKVFLECVQDMDHENMFWYRQDPGLGLRLIYFSYDVKMKEKGDIPEGYSVSREKKERFSLILESASTNQTSMYLCASTKTGRPQHFGDGTRLSIL.

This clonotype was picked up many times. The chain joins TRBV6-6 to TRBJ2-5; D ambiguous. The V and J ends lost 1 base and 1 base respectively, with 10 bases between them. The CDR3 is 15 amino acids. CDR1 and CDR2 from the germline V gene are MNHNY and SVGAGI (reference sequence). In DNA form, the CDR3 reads TGTGCCAGCAGTTACTTTGGGTTATCCCAAGAGACCCAGTACTTC. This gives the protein CASSYFGLSQETQYF.

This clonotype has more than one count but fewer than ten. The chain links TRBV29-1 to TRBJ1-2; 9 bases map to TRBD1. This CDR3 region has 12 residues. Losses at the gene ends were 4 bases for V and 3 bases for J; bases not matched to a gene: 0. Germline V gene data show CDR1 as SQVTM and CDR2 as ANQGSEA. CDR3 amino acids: CSVGQGDYGYTF. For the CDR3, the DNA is TGCAGCGTTGGACAGGGGGACTATGGCTACACCTTC.

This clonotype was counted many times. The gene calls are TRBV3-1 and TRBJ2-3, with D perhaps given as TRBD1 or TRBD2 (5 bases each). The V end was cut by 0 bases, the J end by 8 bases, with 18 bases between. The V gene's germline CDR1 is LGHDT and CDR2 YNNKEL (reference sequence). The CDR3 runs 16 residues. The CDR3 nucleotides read TGTGCCAGCAGCCAAGATAGTGGGGACGTCCGGGTTACGCAGTATTTT. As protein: CASSQDSGDVRVTQYF.

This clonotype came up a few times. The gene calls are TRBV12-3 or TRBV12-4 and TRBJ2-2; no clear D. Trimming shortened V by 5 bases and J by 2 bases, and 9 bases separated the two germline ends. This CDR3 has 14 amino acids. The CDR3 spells CASSRELNTGELFF. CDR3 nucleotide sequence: TGTGCCAGCAGTCGCGAACTTAACACCGGGGAGCTGTTTTTT.

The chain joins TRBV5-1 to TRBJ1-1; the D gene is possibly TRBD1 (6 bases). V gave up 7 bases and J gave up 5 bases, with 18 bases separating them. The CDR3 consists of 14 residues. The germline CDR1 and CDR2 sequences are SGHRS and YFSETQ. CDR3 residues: CASGSQGGRTEAFF. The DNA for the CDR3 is TGCGCCAGCGGATCTCAAGGGGGGAGGACTGAAGCTTTCTTT.

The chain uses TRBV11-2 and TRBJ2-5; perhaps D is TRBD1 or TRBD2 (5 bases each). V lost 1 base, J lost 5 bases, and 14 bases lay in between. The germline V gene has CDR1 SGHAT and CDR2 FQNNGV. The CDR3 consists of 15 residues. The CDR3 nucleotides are TGTGCCAGCAGCTTAGCGGGGCTGGAACAGGAGACCCAGTACTTC. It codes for CASSLAGLEQETQYF.

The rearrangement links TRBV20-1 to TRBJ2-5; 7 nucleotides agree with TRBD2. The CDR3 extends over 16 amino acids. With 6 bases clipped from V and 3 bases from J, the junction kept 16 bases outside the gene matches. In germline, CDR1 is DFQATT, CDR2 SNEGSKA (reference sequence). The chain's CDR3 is CSARDYRSPEEETQYF. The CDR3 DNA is TGCAGTGCCCGGGACTATCGGTCCCCGGAAGAAGAGACCCAGTACTTC.

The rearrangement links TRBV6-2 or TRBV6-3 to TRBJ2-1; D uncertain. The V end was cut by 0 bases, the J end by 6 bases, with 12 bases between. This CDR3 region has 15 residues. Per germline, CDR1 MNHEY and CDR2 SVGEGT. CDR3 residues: CASSYSWAAPNEQFF. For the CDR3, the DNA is TGTGCCAGCAGTTACTCTTGGGCGGCTCCCAATGAGCAGTTCTTC.

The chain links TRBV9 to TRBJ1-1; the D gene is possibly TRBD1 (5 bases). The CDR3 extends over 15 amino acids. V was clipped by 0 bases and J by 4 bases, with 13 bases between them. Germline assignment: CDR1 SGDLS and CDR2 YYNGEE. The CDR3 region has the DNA TGTGCCAGCAGCGTAGAGAAAGGGGCAAGCACTGAAGCTTTCTTT. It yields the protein CASSVEKGASTEAFF.

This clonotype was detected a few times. As DNA, the CDR3 is TGTGCCAGCAGCCCTTCCATCGGGACTAGCGCCTACGAGCAGTACTTC. Amino acid sequence: CASSPSIGTSAYEQYF. J is TRBJ2-7 and V is TRBV9, with 10 bases aligning to TRBD2. The CDR3 contains 16 residues. Germline V lookup: CDR1 SGDLS, CDR2 YYNGEE. J lost 2 bases, V lost 4 bases, and 9 bases had no gene match.

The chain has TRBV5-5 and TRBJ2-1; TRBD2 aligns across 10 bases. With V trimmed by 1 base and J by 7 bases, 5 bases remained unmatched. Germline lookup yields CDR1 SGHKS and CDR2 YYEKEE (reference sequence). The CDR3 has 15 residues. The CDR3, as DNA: TGTGCCAGCAGCTTGACAGTAGCGGGGGGTAATGAGCAGTTCTTC. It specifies CASSLTVAGGNEQFF.

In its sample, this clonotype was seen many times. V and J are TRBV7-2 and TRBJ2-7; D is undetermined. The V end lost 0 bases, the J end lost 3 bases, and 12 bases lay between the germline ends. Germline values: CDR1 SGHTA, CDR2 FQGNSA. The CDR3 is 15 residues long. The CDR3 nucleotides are TGTGCCAGCAGCTTAGCGGGCTTGAAGAACTACGAGCAGTACTTC. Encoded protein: CASSLAGLKNYEQYF.

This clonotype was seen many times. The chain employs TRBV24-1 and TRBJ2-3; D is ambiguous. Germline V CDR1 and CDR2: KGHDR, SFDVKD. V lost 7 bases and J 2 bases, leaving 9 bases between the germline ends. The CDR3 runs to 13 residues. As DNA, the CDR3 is TGTGCCACCAGCCTCGCCTCCACAGATACGCAGTATTTT. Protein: CATSLASTDTQYF.

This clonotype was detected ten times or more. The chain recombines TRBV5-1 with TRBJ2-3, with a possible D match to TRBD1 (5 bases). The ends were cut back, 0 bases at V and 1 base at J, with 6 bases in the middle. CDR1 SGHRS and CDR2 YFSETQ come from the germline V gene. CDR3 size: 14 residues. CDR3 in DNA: TGCGCCAGCAGCTTGGGGGGCGGCACAGATACGCAGTATTTT. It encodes CASSLGGGTDTQYF.

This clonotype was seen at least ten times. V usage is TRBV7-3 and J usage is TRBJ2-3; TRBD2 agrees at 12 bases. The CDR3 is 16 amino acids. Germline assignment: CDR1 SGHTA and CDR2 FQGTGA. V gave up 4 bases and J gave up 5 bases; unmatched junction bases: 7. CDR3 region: CASSSSGRALGDTQYF. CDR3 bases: TGTGCCAGCAGCTCTAGCGGGAGGGCCCTCGGAGATACGCAGTATTTT.

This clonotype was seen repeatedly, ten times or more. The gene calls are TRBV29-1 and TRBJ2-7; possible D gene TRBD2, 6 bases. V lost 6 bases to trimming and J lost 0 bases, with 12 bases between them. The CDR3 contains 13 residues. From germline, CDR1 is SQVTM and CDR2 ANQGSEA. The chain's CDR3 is CSVEGGTSYEQYF. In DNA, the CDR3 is TGCAGCGTGGAGGGTGGGACCTCCTACGAGCAGTACTTC.

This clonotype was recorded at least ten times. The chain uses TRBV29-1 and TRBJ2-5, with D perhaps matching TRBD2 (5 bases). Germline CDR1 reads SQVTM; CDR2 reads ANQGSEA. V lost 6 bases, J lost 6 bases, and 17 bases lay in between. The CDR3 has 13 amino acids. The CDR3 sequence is CSVAPEVLKTQYF. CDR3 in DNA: TGCAGCGTCGCCCCGGAGGTTCTTAAGACCCAGTACTTC.

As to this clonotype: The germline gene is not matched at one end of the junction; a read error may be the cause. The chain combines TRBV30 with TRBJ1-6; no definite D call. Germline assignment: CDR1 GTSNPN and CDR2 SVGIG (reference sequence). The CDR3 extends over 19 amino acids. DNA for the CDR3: TGTGCCGGGAGTGTCAGTTTCTCGGCCCAGAGCTCCTATAATTCACCCCTCCACTTT. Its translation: CAGSVSFSAQSSYNSPLHF.

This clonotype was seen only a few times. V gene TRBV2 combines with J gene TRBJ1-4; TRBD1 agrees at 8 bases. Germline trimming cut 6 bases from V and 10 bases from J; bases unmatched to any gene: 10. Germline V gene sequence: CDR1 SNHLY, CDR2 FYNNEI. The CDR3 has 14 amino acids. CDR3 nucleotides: TGTGCCAGCAGGAGGGGGCAGGGGGCTGCAAAACTGTTTTTT. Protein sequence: CASRRGQGAAKLFF.

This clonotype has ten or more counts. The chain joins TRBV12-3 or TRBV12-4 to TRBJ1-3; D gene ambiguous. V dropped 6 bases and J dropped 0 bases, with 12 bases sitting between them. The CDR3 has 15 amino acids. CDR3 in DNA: TGTGCCAGCAGCCTCGGACCCTACTCTGGAAACACCATATATTTT. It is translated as CASSLGPYSGNTIYF.